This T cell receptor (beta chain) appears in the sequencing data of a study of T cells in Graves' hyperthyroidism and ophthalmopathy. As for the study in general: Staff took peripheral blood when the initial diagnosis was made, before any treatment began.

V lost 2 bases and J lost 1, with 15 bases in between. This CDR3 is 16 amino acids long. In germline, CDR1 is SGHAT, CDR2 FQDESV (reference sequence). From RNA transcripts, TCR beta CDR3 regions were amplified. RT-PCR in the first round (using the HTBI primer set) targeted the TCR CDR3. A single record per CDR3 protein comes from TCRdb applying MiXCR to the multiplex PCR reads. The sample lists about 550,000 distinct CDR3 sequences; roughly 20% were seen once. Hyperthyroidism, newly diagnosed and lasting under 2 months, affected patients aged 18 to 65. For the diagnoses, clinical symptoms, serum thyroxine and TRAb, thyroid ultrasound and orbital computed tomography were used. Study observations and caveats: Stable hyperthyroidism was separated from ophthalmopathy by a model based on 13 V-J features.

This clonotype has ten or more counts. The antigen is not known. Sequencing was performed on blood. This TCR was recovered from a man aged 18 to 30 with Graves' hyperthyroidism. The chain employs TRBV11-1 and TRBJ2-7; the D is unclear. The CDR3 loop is CASSLNGPGRSYEQYF. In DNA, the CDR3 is TGTGCCAGCAGCTTAAATGGCCCCGGCAGATCCTACGAGCAGTACTTC.